The source of this T cell receptor beta chain is a study of T-cell reconstitution after alpha-beta-depleted transplantation in children. General study findings and limits: Several hundred rapidly expanded clones from non-depleted graft cells reportedly supplied alpha-beta T cells about two months post-transplant. From surviving recipient T cells and thymic progenitors came the high day-60 TCRbeta diversity observed in some patients. Fresh T-cell production supplied most of the T-cell counts and diversity seen one year after transplant.

This CDR3 contains 15 residues. Looked up from germline, CDR1 is MNHEY and CDR2 is SMNVEV (reference sequence). J lost 3 bases, V lost 3 bases, and 6 bases had no gene match. Concerning this clonotype: Its matching antigen is unknown.

Unique molecular identifiers were incorporated when the TCRbeta library was constructed. TCRdb independently ran MiXCR on the PCR reads; one entry per CDR3 protein. Found here are 750,000 to 950,000 distinct CDR3 sequences, 15% to 20% of them singletons; the top ten hold about 5%. The chain couples TRBV27 to TRBJ1-2, with 8 bases fitting TRBD1. This TCR derives from a male patient younger than 18 who had a stem cell transplant for acute lymphoblastic leukemia, so the T cells may come from the graft donor. Source: PBMCs, mostly from graft donor cells, taken 360 days after TCRalphabeta/CD19-depleted stem cell transplant. DNA of the CDR3: TGTGCCAGCAGTTTGAGGACAGGGTCTTACTATGGCTACACCTTC. Its protein is CASSLRTGSYYGYTF.